This entry concerns a single T cell receptor beta chain. Its specificity is not known. 5'RACE template switching produced TCR cDNA carrying a universal primer site and UMIs. TCRdb recomputed calls from the 5' RACE reads with MiXCR, one row per CDR3 protein. The sample has hundreds of thousands of distinct CDR3 sequences, 13% seen once. The sample originates from a study of T cells after yellow fever vaccination. Study results and limitations: Though it reached lower strength, the secondary response hit its peak faster, day 5 versus 15. Most primary-vaccination clones reappeared after the booster (about 96% CD4, 75% to 90% CD8).

CDR3 size: 12 residues. V gave up 6 bases and J gave up 3 bases, with 11 bases separating them. Looked up from germline, CDR1 is DFQATT and CDR2 is SNEGSKA (reference sequence). This sample comprised PBMCs, obtained on the day of the yellow fever booster vaccination. The receptor's source is a man aged 25 to 40 who received the YFV17D yellow fever vaccine. The chain is built from TRBV20-1 and TRBJ1-2, with a weak D call TRBD1 (5 bases). The CDR3 sequence: CSAADTHYGYTF. Written as DNA, the CDR3 is TGCAGTGCCGCGGACACCCACTATGGCTACACCTTC.